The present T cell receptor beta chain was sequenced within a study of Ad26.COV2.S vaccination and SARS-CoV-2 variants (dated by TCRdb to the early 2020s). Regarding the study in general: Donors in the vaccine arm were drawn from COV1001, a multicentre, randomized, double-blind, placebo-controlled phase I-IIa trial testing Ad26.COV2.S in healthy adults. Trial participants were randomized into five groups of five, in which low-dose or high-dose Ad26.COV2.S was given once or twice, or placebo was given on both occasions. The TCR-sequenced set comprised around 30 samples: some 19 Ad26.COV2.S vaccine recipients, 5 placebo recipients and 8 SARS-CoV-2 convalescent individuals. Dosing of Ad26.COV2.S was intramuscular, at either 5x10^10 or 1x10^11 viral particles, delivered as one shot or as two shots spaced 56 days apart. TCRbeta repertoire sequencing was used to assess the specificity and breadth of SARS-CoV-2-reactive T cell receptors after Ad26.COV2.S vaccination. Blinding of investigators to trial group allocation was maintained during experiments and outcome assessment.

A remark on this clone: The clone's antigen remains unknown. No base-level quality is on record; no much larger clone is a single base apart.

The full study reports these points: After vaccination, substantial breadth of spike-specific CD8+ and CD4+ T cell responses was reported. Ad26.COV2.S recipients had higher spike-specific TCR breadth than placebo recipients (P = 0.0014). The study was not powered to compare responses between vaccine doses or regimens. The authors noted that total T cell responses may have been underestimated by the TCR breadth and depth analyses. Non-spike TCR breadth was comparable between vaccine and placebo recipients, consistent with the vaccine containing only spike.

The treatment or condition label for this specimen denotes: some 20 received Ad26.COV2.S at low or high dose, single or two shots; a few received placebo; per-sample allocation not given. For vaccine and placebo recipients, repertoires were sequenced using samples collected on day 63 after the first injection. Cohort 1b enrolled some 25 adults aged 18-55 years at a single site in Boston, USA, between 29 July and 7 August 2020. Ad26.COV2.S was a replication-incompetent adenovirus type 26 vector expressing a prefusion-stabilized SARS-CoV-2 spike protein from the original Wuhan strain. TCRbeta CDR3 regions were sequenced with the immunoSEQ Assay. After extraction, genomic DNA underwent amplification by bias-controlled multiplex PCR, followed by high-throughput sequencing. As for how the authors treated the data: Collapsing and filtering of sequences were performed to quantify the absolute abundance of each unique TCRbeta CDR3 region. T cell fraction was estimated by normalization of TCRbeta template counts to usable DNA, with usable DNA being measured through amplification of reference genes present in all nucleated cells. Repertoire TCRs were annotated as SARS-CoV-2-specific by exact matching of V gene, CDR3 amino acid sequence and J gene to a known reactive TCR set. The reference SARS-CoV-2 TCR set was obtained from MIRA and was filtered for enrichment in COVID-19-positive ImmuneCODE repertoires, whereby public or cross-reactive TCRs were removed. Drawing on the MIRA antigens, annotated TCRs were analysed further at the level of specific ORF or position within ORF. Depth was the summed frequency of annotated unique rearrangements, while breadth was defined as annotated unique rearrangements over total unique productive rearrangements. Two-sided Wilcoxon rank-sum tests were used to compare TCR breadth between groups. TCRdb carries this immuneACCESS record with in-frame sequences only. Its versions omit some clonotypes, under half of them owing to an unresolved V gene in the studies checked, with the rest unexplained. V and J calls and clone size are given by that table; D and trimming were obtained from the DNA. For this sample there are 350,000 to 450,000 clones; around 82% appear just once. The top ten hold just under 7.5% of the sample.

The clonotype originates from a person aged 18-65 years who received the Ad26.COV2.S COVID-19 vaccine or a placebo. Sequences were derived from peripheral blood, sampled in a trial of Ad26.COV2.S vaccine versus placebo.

The CDR3 reads CASGWTENTGELFF. The bases read TGTGCTAGTGGGTGGACAGAAAACACCGGGGAGCTGTTTTTT. This chain is built from TRBV12-5 and TRBJ2-2; 6 matching bases give a weak D call of TRBD1. CDR1 is given as LGHNT and CDR2 as FRNRAP, both from the germline V gene. V and J are truncated by 6 bases and 2 bases respectively, leaving an intervening sequence of 10 bases. Including cysteine and phenylalanine, the CDR3 has 14 amino acids. The read is trimmed to its CDR3 DNA, 42 bases read in frame from base 1.